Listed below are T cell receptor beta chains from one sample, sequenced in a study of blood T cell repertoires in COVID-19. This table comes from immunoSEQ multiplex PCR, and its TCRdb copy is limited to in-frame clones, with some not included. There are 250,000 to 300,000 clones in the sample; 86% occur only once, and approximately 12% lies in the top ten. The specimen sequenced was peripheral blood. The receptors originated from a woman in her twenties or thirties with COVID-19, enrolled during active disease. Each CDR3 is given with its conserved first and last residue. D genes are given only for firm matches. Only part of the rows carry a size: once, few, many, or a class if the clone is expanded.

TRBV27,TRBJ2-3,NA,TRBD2,CASSFIAGADTQYF,TGTGCCAGCAGTTTCATAGCGGGGGCAGATACGCAGTATTTT
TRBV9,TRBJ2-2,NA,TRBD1,CASSARQGNTGELFF,TGTGCCAGCAGCGCGCGACAGGGGAACACCGGGGAGCTGTTTTTT
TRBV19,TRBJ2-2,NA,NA,CASSNLRGNTGELFF,TGTGCCAGTAGTAATCTGCGGGGTAACACCGGGGAGCTGTTTTTT
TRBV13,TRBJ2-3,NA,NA,CASSTPDGNTDTQYF,TGTGCCAGCAGCACCCCGGACGGGAACACAGATACGCAGTATTTT
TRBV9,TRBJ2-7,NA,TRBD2,CASSAGGNEQYF,TGTGCCAGCAGCGCCGGGGGGAACGAGCAGTACTTC
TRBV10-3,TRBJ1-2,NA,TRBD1,CAISDSGGDGGYTF,TGTGCCATCAGTGATTCAGGGGGCGATGGTGGCTACACCTTC
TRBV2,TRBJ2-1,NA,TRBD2,CASSSVAGGPNEQFF,TGTGCCAGCAGTTCAGTTGCGGGGGGGCCAAATGAGCAGTTCTTC
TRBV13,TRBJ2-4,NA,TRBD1,CASSATGLSTKNIQYF,TGTGCCAGCAGCGCGACAGGGCTTTCGACCAAAAACATTCAGTACTTC
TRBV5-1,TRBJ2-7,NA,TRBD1,CASSLGPGQGAGEQYF,TGCGCCAGCAGCTTGGGCCCGGGACAGGGGGCCGGCGAGCAGTACTTC
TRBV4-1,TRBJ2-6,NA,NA,CASSQPSGSGANVLTF,TGCGCCAGCAGCCAACCATCGGGGTCTGGGGCCAACGTCCTGACTTTC
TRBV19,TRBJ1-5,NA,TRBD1,CASSATGSQPQHF,TGTGCCAGTAGTGCGACAGGGAGTCAGCCCCAGCATTTT
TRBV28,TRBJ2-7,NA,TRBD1,CASSILGTGLSYEQYF,TGTGCCAGCAGTATACTAGGGACAGGGCTCTCCTACGAGCAGTACTTC
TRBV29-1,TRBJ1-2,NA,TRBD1,CSVGGQGTGYTF,TGCAGCGTTGGGGGACAGGGGACTGGCTACACCTTC
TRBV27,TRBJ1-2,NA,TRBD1,CASSFRGQGWDYGYTF,TGTGCCAGCAGTTTCCGGGGACAGGGCTGGGACTATGGCTACACCTTC
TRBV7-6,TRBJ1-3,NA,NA,CASSSGGNTIYF,TGTGCCAGCAGCTCGGGAGGCAACACCATATATTTT
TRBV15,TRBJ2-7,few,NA,CATSSHGSEKQYF,TGTGCCACCAGCAGTCACGGGTCGGAAAAGCAGTACTTC
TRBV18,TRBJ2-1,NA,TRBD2,CASSPSGMDNEQFF,TGTGCCAGCTCACCTAGCGGGATGGACAATGAGCAGTTCTTC
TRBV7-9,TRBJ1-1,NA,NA,CASSTPGVQAFF,TGTGCCAGCAGCACCCCAGGGGTTCAAGCTTTCTTT
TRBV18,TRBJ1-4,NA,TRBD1,CASSPPPLGGSEKLFF,TGTGCCAGCTCACCACCTCCTTTAGGGGGCAGCGAAAAACTGTTTTTT
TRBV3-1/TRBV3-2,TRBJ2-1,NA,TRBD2,CASSQRQLAGVTNEQFF,TGTGCCAGCAGCCAACGCCAACTAGCGGGGGTCACAAATGAGCAGTTCTTC
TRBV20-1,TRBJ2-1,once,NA,CSAPAGRLQFF,TGCAGTGCCCCTGCGGGACGTCTTCAGTTCTTC
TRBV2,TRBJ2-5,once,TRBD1,CASSDTGGRSQYF,TGTGCCAGCAGCGATACAGGGGGCCGATCCCAGTACTTC
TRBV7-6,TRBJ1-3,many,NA,CASSSPTENSGNTIYF,TGTGCCAGCAGCTCCCCGACGGAGAACTCTGGAAACACCATATATTTT
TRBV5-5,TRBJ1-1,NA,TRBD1,CASSWDSMRAFF,TGTGCCAGCAGTTGGGACAGCATGAGGGCTTTCTTT
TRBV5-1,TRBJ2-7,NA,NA,CASSLRGYEQYF,TGCGCCAGCAGCTTGCGGGGGTACGAGCAGTACTTC
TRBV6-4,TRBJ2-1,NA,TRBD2,CASSDAASGGYNEQFF,TGTGCCAGCAGTGACGCCGCTAGCGGGGGCTACAATGAGCAGTTCTTC
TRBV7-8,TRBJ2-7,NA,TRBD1,CASSSRPGQGIYEQYF,TGTGCCAGCAGCTCGAGACCGGGACAGGGTATCTACGAGCAGTACTTC
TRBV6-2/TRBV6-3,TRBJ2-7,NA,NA,CASSYSTTGTYEQYF,TGTGCCAGCAGTTACTCAACGACAGGAACCTACGAGCAGTACTTC
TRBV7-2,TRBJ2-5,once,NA,CASHRGEGGPRETQYF,TGTGCCAGCCACCGAGGTGAGGGGGGGCCTAGAGAGACCCAGTACTTC
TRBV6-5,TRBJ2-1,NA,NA,CATPLGNEQFF,TGTGCCACTCCTCTCGGCAATGAGCAGTTCTTC
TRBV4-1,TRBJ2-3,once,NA,CASSPDSALSTDTQYF,TGCGCCAGCAGCCCGGACAGCGCCCTCAGCACAGATACGCAGTATTTT
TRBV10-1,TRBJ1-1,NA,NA,CASSEGRGRNTEAFF,TGCGCCAGCAGTGAAGGCAGAGGGAGGAACACTGAAGCTTTCTTT
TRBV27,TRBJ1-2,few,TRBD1,CASSFPGGGGYTF,TGTGCCAGCAGTTTCCCAGGGGGCGGTGGCTACACCTTC
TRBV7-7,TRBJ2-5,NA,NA,CASSYGIFRTQETQYF,TGTGCCAGCAGCTACGGGATTTTTCGCACCCAAGAGACCCAGTACTTC
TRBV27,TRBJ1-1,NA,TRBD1,CASSLQGAPNTEAFF,TGTGCCAGCAGTTTACAGGGGGCACCGAACACTGAAGCTTTCTTT
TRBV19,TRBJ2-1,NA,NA,CASSDRLSYNEQFF,TGTGCCAGCTCTGACAGGCTATCCTACAATGAGCAGTTCTTC